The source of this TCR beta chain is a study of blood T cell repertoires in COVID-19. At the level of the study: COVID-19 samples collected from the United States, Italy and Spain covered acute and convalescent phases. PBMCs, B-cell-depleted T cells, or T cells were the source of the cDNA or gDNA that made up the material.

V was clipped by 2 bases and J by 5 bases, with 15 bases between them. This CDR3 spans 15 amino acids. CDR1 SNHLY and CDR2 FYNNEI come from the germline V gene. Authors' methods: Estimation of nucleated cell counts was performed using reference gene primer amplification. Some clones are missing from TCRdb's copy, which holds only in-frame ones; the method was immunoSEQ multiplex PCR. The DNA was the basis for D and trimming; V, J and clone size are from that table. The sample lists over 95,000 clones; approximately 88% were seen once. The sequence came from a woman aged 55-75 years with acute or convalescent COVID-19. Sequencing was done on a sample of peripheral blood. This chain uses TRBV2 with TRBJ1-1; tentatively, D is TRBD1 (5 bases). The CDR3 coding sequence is TGTGCCAGCAGTGAAAGGTGGGGGAGGGAAACTGAAGCTTTCTTT. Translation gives CASSERWGRETEAFF. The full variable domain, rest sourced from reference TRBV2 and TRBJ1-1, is EPEVTQTPSHQVTQMGQEVILRCVPISNHLYFYWYRQILGQKVEFLVSFYNNEISEKSEIFDDQFSVERPDGSNFTLKIRSTKLEDSAMYFCASSERWGRETEAFFGQGTRLTVV.